This TCR beta chain appears in the sequencing data of a study of blood T cells in healthy people across ages. Study findings and constraints: Total diversity from one million sequenced T cells was likely underestimated.

Turning to this clonotype: The antigen is not known.

Primed by a sample-barcoded 5' primer and a J-beta primer mix, a second PCR proceeded for 7 to 11 cycles. The template-switch adaptor was a 5' adaptor with 12 random nucleotides. It tagged each cDNA molecule. TCRdb called the 5' RACE reads again in MiXCR, with one record for every CDR3 protein. The sample holds 1.6 million or so distinct CDR3 sequences, about 31% seen once. Germline CDR1 and CDR2: MNHEY and SVGAGI. CDR3 size: 12 residues. Trimming shortened V by 3 bases and J by 6 bases, and 5 bases separated the two germline ends. The rearrangement links TRBV6-5 to TRBJ2-2; no definite D call. The material sequenced was blood. The clonotype was recovered from a woman aged 25 to 39 in good health. The CDR3 DNA reads TGTGCCAGCAGTTATATGTCCGGGGAGCTGTTTTTT. Translating gives CASSYMSGELFF.